This TCR beta chain was captured in a study of Ad26.COV2.S vaccination and SARS-CoV-2 variants. Study as a whole: The authors gave Ad26.COV2.S intramuscularly, either once or twice 56 days apart. Whole-study findings and limits: Measures of TCR breadth and depth may have fallen short of total T cell responses.

As concerns this clone: Its antigen is currently unknown.

Only in-frame clones appear in the TCRdb table, and some are missing; sequencing was by immunoSEQ multiplex PCR. The sample carries 380,000 or so clones, 83% recorded once. The CDR3 contains 13 residues. The V gene's germline CDR1 is SGHVS and CDR2 FNYEAQ. The trim removed 4 bases at V and 4 bases at J, leaving 2 bases unmatched. This sample's treatment: around 19 received Ad26.COV2.S at low or high dose, single or two shots; 5 received placebo; per-sample allocation not given. Material that was analyzed had been drawn on day 63 after the first vaccine or placebo injection. An Ad26 vector that expressed Wuhan-strain SARS-CoV-2 spike constituted the vaccine.

This specimen was peripheral blood, taken in a trial of Ad26.COV2.S vaccine versus placebo. The chain is built from TRBV7-6 and TRBJ1-1; 8 positions match TRBD1. The sequence was obtained from a person aged 18-65 years who received the Ad26.COV2.S COVID-19 vaccine or a placebo. CDR3 sequence reads: CASSWGTGTEAFF. The CDR3 nucleotides read TGTGCCAGCAGCTGGGGGACAGGCACTGAAGCTTTCTTT.